This paragraph reports one T cell receptor beta chain. Losses at the gene ends were 3 bases for V and 3 bases for J; bases not matched to a gene: 8. Germline values: CDR1 DFQATT, CDR2 SNEGSKA (reference sequence). This CDR3 comprises 14 residues. The assay was immunoSEQ multiplex PCR, and TCRdb's table has in-frame clones only and misses some. The sample lists over 65,000 clones; approximately 90% were seen once. These data originate in a study of blood T cell repertoires in COVID-19. Sequenced input: peripheral blood. This TCR came from a man in his fifties with active or convalescent COVID-19. The rearrangement uses TRBV20-1 and TRBJ2-7, with 7 bases that match TRBD2. The CDR3 loop is CSASLRGKFYEQYF. The CDR3 DNA follows: TGCAGTGCTAGTTTGCGGGGGAAATTCTACGAGCAGTACTTC.